Listed below are T cell receptor beta chains from one sample, sequenced in a study of blood T cell repertoires in COVID-19. TCRdb's copy holds only in-frame clones and misses some; the assay was immunoSEQ multiplex PCR. Here the sample spans a few hundred thousand clones, almost 85% being singletons. Sequencing input: PBMCs or T cells enriched from blood (not recorded which). The receptors come from a man aged 40-49 years who had recovered from COVID-19. CDR3s include the opening cysteine and the closing phenylalanine or tryptophan. Fields, in order: clone size, D gene, V gene, J gene, CDR3 protein, CDR3 DNA. The D gene is left open where the match is weak. Clone size, where shown, is once, few, many, or a class for clones that have expanded.

clone size: NA; D gene: NA; V gene: TRBV4-1; J gene: TRBJ1-5; CDR3 protein: CATKWEVTGNQPQHF; CDR3 DNA: TGCGCCACCAAGTGGGAGGTAACGGGCAATCAGCCCCAGCATTTT
clone size: NA; D gene: NA; V gene: TRBV4-2; J gene: TRBJ2-1; CDR3 protein: CASSSSDRPLDEQFF; CDR3 DNA: TGTGCCAGCAGCAGCTCGGACAGACCTTTGGATGAGCAGTTCTTC
clone size: NA; D gene: NA; V gene: TRBV18; J gene: TRBJ2-7; CDR3 protein: CASSPGREEQYF; CDR3 DNA: TGTGCCAGCTCACCGGGCAGGGAAGAGCAGTACTTC
clone size: few; D gene: NA; V gene: TRBV21-1; J gene: TRBJ1-3; CDR3 protein: CASSTEDRSSGNTIYF; CDR3 DNA: TGTGCCAGCAGCACCGAAGACAGGAGCTCTGGAAACACCATATATTTT
clone size: NA; D gene: NA; V gene: TRBV30; J gene: TRBJ1-3; CDR3 protein: CAYQGRSGNTIYF; CDR3 DNA: TGTGCCTACCAGGGTAGATCTGGAAACACCATATATTTT
clone size: NA; D gene: NA; V gene: TRBV19; J gene: TRBJ1-3; CDR3 protein: CASSFLAGVGGNTIYF; CDR3 DNA: TGTGCCAGTAGCTTCTTAGCCGGGGTCGGCGGAAACACCATATATTTT
clone size: NA; D gene: NA; V gene: TRBV11-2; J gene: TRBJ2-3; CDR3 protein: CASKLASPDTQYF; CDR3 DNA: TGTGCCAGTAAACTAGCCTCTCCGGATACGCAGTATTTT
clone size: NA; D gene: NA; V gene: TRBV5-4; J gene: TRBJ2-6; CDR3 protein: CASSLGQTIGANVLTF; CDR3 DNA: TGTGCCAGCAGCCTAGGACAGACAATTGGGGCCAACGTCCTGACTTTC
clone size: NA; D gene: NA; V gene: TRBV15; J gene: TRBJ1-5; CDR3 protein: CATSRDIDRVSPQHF; CDR3 DNA: TGTGCCACCAGCAGGGACATTGATAGAGTTTCGCCCCAGCATTTT
clone size: NA; D gene: TRBD2; V gene: TRBV2; J gene: TRBJ2-3; CDR3 protein: CASSDFSFIGLGSTDTQYF; CDR3 DNA: TGTGCCAGCAGTGATTTTTCCTTTATCGGACTAGGCAGCACAGATACGCAGTATTTT
clone size: NA; D gene: NA; V gene: TRBV5-6; J gene: TRBJ2-1; CDR3 protein: CASSLVIGSYNEQFF; CDR3 DNA: TGTGCCAGCAGCTTGGTGATCGGCTCCTACAATGAGCAGTTCTTC
clone size: once; D gene: NA; V gene: TRBV21-1; J gene: TRBJ1-3; CDR3 protein: CASSQCGGQGGSGNTIYF; CDR3 DNA: TGTGCCAGCAGCCAGTGCGGGGGGCAGGGAGGATCTGGAAACACCATATATTTT
clone size: NA; D gene: NA; V gene: TRBV6-5; J gene: TRBJ2-7; CDR3 protein: CASSYEGGGPYEQYF; CDR3 DNA: TGTGCCAGCAGTTACGAGGGGGGAGGGCCCTACGAGCAGTACTTC
clone size: NA; D gene: TRBD1; V gene: TRBV24-1; J gene: TRBJ1-5; CDR3 protein: CATSDPGQGGQPQHF; CDR3 DNA: TGTGCCACCAGTGACCCCGGACAGGGAGGCCAGCCCCAGCATTTT